Many counts were recorded for the clone carrying this T cell receptor beta chain. The antigen is undetermined. Recently diagnosed hyperthyroidism of less than 2 months' duration affected patients aged 18 to 65. 9.5 to 10 ml fresh peripheral blood yielded the PBMCs. The sample is drawn from a study of T cells in Graves' hyperthyroidism and ophthalmopathy. The CDR3 is 12 residues long. Germline V gives CDR1 GTSNPN, CDR2 SVGIG (reference sequence). Losses at the gene ends were 3 bases for V and 6 bases for J; bases not matched to a gene: 3. From RNA transcripts, TCR beta CDR3 regions were amplified. HTBI primers were employed in a first-round RT-PCR of the TCR CDR3. TCRdb reprocessed the multiplex PCR reads with MiXCR, giving one entry per CDR3 protein. Of about 380,000 distinct CDR3 sequences listed, approximately 15% are singletons. Notes on the study in general: In validation, the model predicted ophthalmopathy. These predictions came a median about 6.2 months before onset.

The V and J genes are TRBV30 and TRBJ2-5; 8 positions agree with TRBD2. This clonotype originated in a woman aged 55-70 years with Graves' hyperthyroidism. Sequenced input: blood. CDR3 loop: CAWSGGGQTQYF. DNA for the CDR3: TGTGCCTGGAGCGGGGGGGGGCAGACCCAGTACTTC.